This TCR beta chain was captured by sequencing in a study of T-cell memory formation after mild COVID-19. On the study more broadly: Largely donor-specific sequence clusters came from two donors. General study findings and limits: Cross-reactive memory seemingly joined, as some responding clones were found in pre-infection memory. Those CD4+ clones that contracted were mainly in CM and EM (CD8+ ones in EMRA).

This clonotype occurred a few times. Its antigen is not known. Amplification by 5'RACE using constant-segment primers produced TCR alpha and TCR beta cDNA libraries that carried sample barcodes and UMIs. TCRdb re-called the 5' RACE reads through MiXCR, storing one row per CDR3 protein. The sample records approximately 350,000 distinct CDR3 sequences, approximately 14% being singletons. The CDR3 runs to 17 residues. Germline values: CDR1 SGDLS, CDR2 YYNGEE. The junction had 9 bases not matched to a gene; V was cut back by 1 base and J by 4 bases. This TCR was recovered from a man younger than 35 who had mild COVID-19 (a few samples of this study predate the infection). Cell type and time point are not known. The gene calls are TRBV9 and TRBJ1-4, with 8 bases that match TRBD1. Source material: PBMCs or a T cell subset sorted from them (not recorded which). CDR3: CASSVNPGGPINEKLFF. In DNA form, the CDR3 reads TGTGCCAGCAGCGTAAATCCAGGGGGCCCCATTAATGAAAAACTGTTTTTT.